One sample yielded the 9 T cell receptor beta chains listed below, sequenced in a study of glioma-infiltrating T cells. TCR alpha and beta CDR3 regions were amplified from RNA using iRepertoire nested multiplex PCR. TCRdb redid the calling of the multiplex PCR reads with MiXCR, one entry per CDR3 protein. The table lists under 200,000 distinct CDR3 sequences, roughly two fifths of them singletons, with roughly 5.4% in the top ten. The sequenced material came from glioma tissue, nonneoplastic brain tissue, or PBMCs (not recorded which). The receptors come from a human donor with low-grade glioma or glioblastoma, undergoing nonglioma brain surgery, or in good health (not recorded which).

This clonotype was recorded many times. V gene TRBV20-1 combines with J gene TRBJ2-3, with 10 bases identical to TRBD2. CDR1 and CDR2 (germline): DFQATT, SNEGSKA (reference sequence). The CDR3 has 18 residues. With V trimmed by 3 bases and J by 2 bases, 14 bases remained unmatched. Here the CDR3 reads CSARWASGSRDFTDTQYF. DNA for the CDR3: TGCAGTGCTAGGTGGGCTAGCGGGAGTAGAGATTTCACAGATACGCAGTATTTT.

As to this clonotype: Its ends do not fully match the called genes, so a read error is possible. The chain recombines TRBV6-6 with TRBJ2-3; D gene uncertain. The germline V gene encodes CDR1 MNHNY and CDR2 SVGAGI (reference sequence). The CDR3 is 14 amino acids. CDR3 protein: CASRTKRRTDTQCF. The CDR3 bases are TGTGCCAGCAGGACCAAAAGAAGAACAGATACGCAGTGTTTT.

As to this clonotype: Relative to the germline gene, one junction end is altered; a read error may explain this. This chain links TRBV28 with TRBJ1-5; no clear D. The CDR3 consists of 15 residues. Looked up from germline, CDR1 is MDHEN and CDR2 is SYDVKM. This CDR3 is CGSSRQWEGNQPQHF. Written as DNA, the CDR3 is TGTGGCAGCAGCCGTCAGTGGGAGGGCAATCAGCCCCAGCATTTT.

This chain joins TRBV5-1 and TRBJ2-2; D is undetermined. The CDR3 totals 17 residues. V was cut by 0 bases and J by 0 bases, with 12 bases left in between. Germline loops: CDR1 SGHRS, CDR2 YFSETQ. CDR3 sequence (DNA): TGCGCCAGCAGCTTGGCGGACCTAACCTCGAACACCGGGGAGCTGTTTTTT. Residues: CASSLADLTSNTGELFF.

Remarks on this clonotype: Just one base apart from a much larger clone, this may be a read error. CDR3 sequence: CASSLSTTVAFF. The DNA for the CDR3 is TGTGCCAGCAGCTTATCTACGACTGTAGCTTTCTTT. The chain couples TRBV7-8 to TRBJ1-1; no clear D gene. This CDR3 is built from 12 residues. Germline CDR1 and CDR2: SGHVS and FQNEAQ. The full variable domain, rest sourced from reference TRBV7-8 and TRBJ1-1, is GAGVSQSPRYKVAKRGQDVALRCDPISGHVSLFWYQQALGQGPEFLTYFQNEAQLDKSGLPSDRFFAERPEGSVSTLKIQRTQQEDSAVYLCASSLSTTVAFFGQGTRLTVV.

This clonotype was recorded at least ten times. CDR3 bases: TGTGCCAGCAGTTTAGGCGGGCATCAGCCCCAGCATTTT. This codes for CASSLGGHQPQHF. The rearrangement joins TRBV28 to TRBJ1-5; D is ambiguous. Per germline, CDR1 MDHEN and CDR2 SYDVKM. This CDR3 is built from 13 residues. Between the trimmed V and J ends, which lost 2 bases and 5 bases, there was a span of 7 bases.

The table lists this clonotype with a count of one. A much larger clone differs by one base, so this may be a read error. This chain connects TRBV3-1 to TRBJ2-3, with 7 bases identical to TRBD1. Germline V gene data show CDR1 as LGHDT and CDR2 as YNNKEL (reference sequence). V lost 1 base to trimming and J lost 8 bases; unmatched junction nucleotides: 6. This CDR3 has 14 residues. CDR3 DNA: TGTGCCAGCAGCCAAGTCGCAGGGGGAGTTACGCAGTATTTT. It yields the protein CASSQVAGGVTQYF.

The chain has TRBV7-2 and TRBJ2-7; perhaps TRBD1 as D (5 bases). V lost 9 bases, J lost 2 bases, and 11 bases lay in between. There are 12 residues in the CDR3. In germline, CDR1 is SGHTA, CDR2 FQGNSA. The CDR3 DNA is TGTGCCAGGAGCCAGGACACCTACGAGCAGTACTTC. As protein: CARSQDTYEQYF.

Note on this clonotype: Given the absence of the conserved phenylalanine or tryptophan at the CDR3 end, a read error is likely. V gene TRBV28 combines with J gene TRBJ2-3; weak D call: TRBD1 (6 bases). Trimming left V 9 bases short and J 1 base short, with 11 bases between. The germline V gene encodes CDR1 MDHEN and CDR2 SYDVKM. The CDR3 has 13 amino acids. The CDR3 sequence is CASRQVGTDTQYS. The DNA for the CDR3 is TGTGCCAGTCGACAGGTTGGCACAGATACGCAGTATTCT.